This TCR beta chain is drawn from a study of monozygotic twins with inflammatory bowel disease. Used for each TCR library was approximately 3,600 ng of total RNA. After re-calling the 5' RACE reads, TCRdb lists one entry per CDR3 protein, DNA absent. This table lists approximately 200,000 distinct CDR3 sequences. Germline CDR1 and CDR2: LGHNA and YSLEER. The CDR3 has 13 amino acids. What was sequenced was blood. The TCR sequence derives from a human donor with ulcerative colitis or Crohn's disease, or a healthy co-twin of an affected twin (not recorded which). The gene calls are TRBV4-3 and TRBJ2-1; TCRdb proposes TRBD1, but this gene call is untestable without DNA. This CDR3 reads CASINRVYNDQFF.